These 30 T cell receptor beta chains share one sample of origin, sequenced in a study of CD8 T cells in Susac syndrome. A quantity of about 0.5 to 1 ug RNA underwent reverse transcription using random hexamers. TCRdb called the immunoSEQ multiplex PCR reads again in MiXCR, with one record for every CDR3 protein. The repertoire holds over 150,000 distinct CDR3 sequences, 95% to 97% seen once, with 0.12% in the top ten. Source material: CD4+ T cells from PBMCs. The source of these receptors is a human donor with Susac syndrome.

The rearrangement joins TRBV7-2 to TRBJ2-1; possibly TRBD1 or TRBD2 for D (5 bases each). The CDR3 runs 11 residues. The V and J ends lost 1 base and 13 bases respectively, with 8 bases between them. Germline V gene lookup returns CDR1 SGHTA and CDR2 FQGNSA. Here the CDR3 reads CASSLGGEQFF. The CDR3 DNA sequence: TGTGCCAGCAGCTTAGGAGGGGAACAGTTCTTC.

This chain connects TRBV11-2 to TRBJ2-6; D unresolved. The CDR3 spans 15 residues. The V end lost 6 bases, the J end lost 0 bases, and 9 bases lay between the germline ends. Germline V lookup: CDR1 SGHAT, CDR2 FQNNGV. CDR3 amino acids: CASSTVLSGANVLTF. In nucleotides, the CDR3 is TGTGCCAGCAGTACTGTCCTCTCTGGGGCCAACGTCCTGACTTTC.

The chain has TRBV4-3 and TRBJ2-3; 7 bases map to TRBD2. CDR3 size: 17 residues. Germline trimming cut 0 bases from V and 6 bases from J; bases unmatched to any gene: 12. Germline-derived CDR1 and CDR2 are LGHNA and YSLEER. CDR3 sequence reads: CASSQDLGLLGGDTQYF. The CDR3 DNA reads TGCGCCAGCAGCCAAGATCTGGGACTCTTGGGGGGGGATACGCAGTATTTT.

V and J are TRBV20-1 and TRBJ1-4; TRBD1 is a possible D gene (6 bases). CDR1 DFQATT and CDR2 SNEGSKA come from the germline V gene (reference sequence). V was trimmed by 0 bases and J by 1 base, leaving 9 bases between them. This CDR3 contains 15 residues. This chain's CDR3 is CSARDTGRTNEKLFF. For the CDR3, the DNA is TGCAGTGCTAGAGATACAGGGAGAACTAATGAAAAACTGTTTTTT.

This sequence joins TRBV20-1 and TRBJ1-1, with 7 positions matching TRBD1. The germline CDR1 and CDR2 sequences are DFQATT and SNEGSKA (reference sequence). With 4 bases clipped from V and 4 bases from J, the junction kept 12 bases outside the gene matches. This CDR3 contains 15 residues. The CDR3 loop is CSATNREQGSTEAFF. In DNA form, the CDR3 reads TGCAGTGCTACCAATAGGGAACAGGGGAGCACTGAAGCTTTCTTT.

The chain carries TRBV19 and TRBJ2-5, with D perhaps TRBD1 (6 bases). The CDR3 spans 13 residues. V shed 9 bases and J shed 3 bases, with 14 bases lying between them. The germline gives CDR1 LNHDA, CDR2 SQIVND (reference sequence). As DNA, the CDR3 is TGTGCCAGGAGGAACAGGGTGAAAGAGACCCAGTACTTC. This translates into CARRNRVKETQYF.

The rearrangement joins TRBV7-3 to TRBJ2-1, with D perhaps matching TRBD2 (5 bases). Trimming removed 3 bases at V and 0 bases at J, with 12 bases between. From germline, CDR1 is SGHTA and CDR2 FQGTGA. This CDR3 spans 16 amino acids. The CDR3 DNA reads as TGTGCCAGCAGCTTTTTAACGGGGAGCTCCTACAATGAGCAGTTCTTC. Its protein product is CASSFLTGSSYNEQFF. The full variable domain, rest sourced from reference TRBV7-3 and TRBJ2-1, is GAGVSQTPSNKVTEKGKYVELRCDPISGHTALYWYRQSLGQGPEFLIYFQGTGAADDSGLPNDRFFAVRPEGSVSTLKIQRTERGDSAVYLCASSFLTGSSYNEQFFGPGTRLTVL.

The chain has TRBV19 and TRBJ1-5; the D is unclear. Germline loops: CDR1 LNHDA, CDR2 SQIVND (reference sequence). The CDR3 has 15 residues. Deletions cut 1 base from V and 3 bases from J, with 10 bases between. CDR3 sequence reads: CASSIAGGDNQPQHF. CDR3 coding DNA: TGTGCCAGTAGTATAGCTGGCGGAGACAATCAGCCCCAGCATTTT.

J is TRBJ1-2 and V is TRBV20-1; D not certain. Germline values: CDR1 DFQATT, CDR2 SNEGSKA (reference sequence). CDR3 size: 13 residues. Trimming shortened V by 3 bases and J by 7 bases, and 15 bases separated the two germline ends. Here the CDR3 reads CSARDVLSGGYTF. The CDR3, as DNA: TGCAGTGCTAGGGACGTCCTGTCGGGTGGCTACACCTTC.

The chain is built from TRBV14 and TRBJ2-7; TRBD2 matches at 13 bases. V lost 3 bases and J lost 5; bases outside the gene matches: 10. The CDR3 spans 17 residues. CDR1 is SGHDN and CDR2 is FVKESK in the germline V gene. CDR3 loop: CASSQREPGLAGNEQYF. The CDR3 nucleotides read TGTGCCAGCAGCCAGAGGGAACCGGGACTAGCGGGAAACGAGCAGTACTTC. The whole variable domain, filled in from reference TRBV14 and TRBJ2-7, reads EAGVTQFPSHSVIEKGQTVTLRCDPISGHDNLYWYRRVMGKEIKFLLHFVKESKQDESGMPNNRFLAERTGGTYSTLKVQPAELEDSGVYFCASSQREPGLAGNEQYFGPGTRLTVT.

This sequence joins TRBV30 and TRBJ1-2; TRBD1 matches at 9 bases. The CDR3 is 14 amino acids. From germline, CDR1 is GTSNPN and CDR2 SVGIG (reference sequence). V shed 5 bases, J shed 1 base, and the junction held 5 bases outside the gene matches. As DNA, the CDR3 is TGTGCCTGGCAACCGGGACAGGGTAACTATGGCTACACCTTC. It yields the protein CAWQPGQGNYGYTF. Drawing the rest from reference TRBV30 and TRBJ1-2, the complete variable domain is SQTIHQWPATLVQPVGSPLSLECTVEGTSNPNLYWYRQAAGRGLQLLFYSVGIGQISSEVPQNLSASRPQDRQFILSSKKLLLSDSGFYLCAWQPGQGNYGYTFGSGTRLTVV.

The gene calls are TRBV5-1 and TRBJ2-1; D is perhaps TRBD2 (7 bases). Germline V gene data show CDR1 as SGHRS and CDR2 as YFSETQ. The CDR3 is made up of 14 amino acids. V lost 7 bases and J 2 bases, leaving 13 bases between the germline ends. The CDR3 DNA sequence: TGCGCCAGCGCCTCCGGGGGGCCCTACAATGAGCAGTTCTTC. Protein: CASASGGPYNEQFF.

This rearrangement joins TRBV9 to TRBJ2-7; D gene uncertain. The CDR3 covers 13 residues. V lost 0 bases to trimming and J lost 6 bases, with 10 bases between them. CDR1 and CDR2 from the germline V gene are SGDLS and YYNGEE. The CDR3 nucleotides are TGTGCCAGCAGCGTAGAGCTAGTTTCCGAGCAGTACTTC. Its translation is CASSVELVSEQYF.

This sequence joins TRBV6-5 and TRBJ1-5, with 7 bases fitting TRBD1. This CDR3 contains 14 residues. Germline V gene lookup returns CDR1 MNHEY and CDR2 SVGAGI. V shed 8 bases, J shed 3 bases, and the junction held 7 bases outside the gene matches. CDR3 DNA sequence: TGTGCCAGCGGCGTTACAGGGGCCAATCAGCCCCAGCATTTT. Protein sequence: CASGVTGANQPQHF.

The J gene is TRBJ2-1, the V gene TRBV7-2; possibly TRBD1 for D (6 bases). The ends were cut back, 4 bases at V and 8 bases at J, with 21 bases in the middle. The CDR3 length is 16 residues. CDR1 SGHTA and CDR2 FQGNSA come from the germline V gene. CDR3 residues: CASSSGGTRRVDEQFF. The CDR3 DNA follows: TGTGCCAGCAGCTCCGGTGGGACAAGGCGTGTGGATGAGCAGTTCTTC.

The chain uses TRBV5-1 and TRBJ2-5; TRBD2 aligns across 10 bases. The junction had 8 bases not matched to a gene; V was cut back by 4 bases and J by 5 bases. This CDR3 comprises 15 residues. Germline-derived CDR1 and CDR2 are SGHRS and YFSETQ. Here the CDR3 DNA reads TGCGCCAGCAGCGCCGAACTAGCGGGAAGGGAGACCCAGTACTTC. It specifies CASSAELAGRETQYF. Based on the CDR3 plus reference TRBV5-1 and TRBJ2-5, the full variable domain is KAGVTQTPRYLIKTRGQQVTLSCSPISGHRSVSWYQQTPGQGLQFLFEYFSETQRNKGNFPGRFSGRQFSNSRSEMNVSTLELGDSALYLCASSAELAGRETQYFGPGTRLLVL.

This chain joins TRBV5-6 and TRBJ2-5; 7 bases are a match to TRBD1. The trim removed 2 bases at V and 1 base at J, leaving 2 bases unmatched. This CDR3 contains 14 residues. The germline V gene has CDR1 SGHDT and CDR2 YYEEEE. CDR3 sequence reads: CASSFGTVQETQYF. The CDR3 DNA reads TGTGCCAGCAGCTTCGGGACAGTCCAAGAGACCCAGTACTTC.

CDR3 sequence: CASSKGQGAAGTEAFF. The CDR3 DNA reads TGCGCCAGCAGCAAGGGACAGGGGGCAGCAGGCACTGAAGCTTTCTTT. The chain has TRBV5-1 and TRBJ1-1; TRBD1 agrees at 12 bases. The CDR3 covers 16 residues. Germline-derived CDR1 and CDR2 are SGHRS and YFSETQ. The J segment lost 4 bases and the V segment lost 4 bases, leaving 8 bases of the junction unmatched.

The V and J genes are TRBV7-2 and TRBJ2-5, with 12 positions matching TRBD1. The V and J ends lost 1 base and 5 bases, in that order; junction bases with no gene match: 5. CDR1 and CDR2 from the germline V gene are SGHTA and FQGNSA. The CDR3 is 16 residues long. The CDR3 is CASSLEGQGAAETQYF. DNA for the CDR3: TGTGCCAGCAGCTTAGAGGGACAGGGGGCTGCGGAGACCCAGTACTTC. Filled out from reference TRBV7-2 and TRBJ2-5, the complete variable domain reads GAGVSQSPSNKVTEKGKDVELRCDPISGHTALYWYRQSLGQGLEFLIYFQGNSAPDKSGLPSDRFSAERTGGSVSTLTIQRTQQEDSAVYLCASSLEGQGAAETQYFGPGTRLLVL.

The rearrangement joins TRBV6-2 or TRBV6-3 to TRBJ2-7; TRBD2 matches 14 bases. This CDR3 has 15 residues. Trimming at V came to 6 bases and at J to 7 bases, leaving 8 bases not matched to a gene. The V gene's germline CDR1 is MNHEY and CDR2 SVGEGT. CDR3 in amino acids: CASSHGLAGGREQYV. The CDR3 region has the DNA TGTGCCAGCAGCCACGGACTAGCGGGGGGTCGGGAGCAGTACGTC.

The chain uses TRBV19 and TRBJ2-2, with TRBD1 as a possible D gene (5 bases). The CDR3 contains 15 residues. Germline CDR1 reads LNHDA; CDR2 reads SQIVND (reference sequence). V was shortened by 3 bases and J by 4 bases, with 12 bases between the two germline ends. CDR3 protein: CASSMGRAGTGELFF. CDR3 bases: TGTGCCAGTAGTATGGGCAGGGCAGGCACCGGGGAGCTGTTTTTT.

V and J are TRBV18 and TRBJ2-5; D gene unclear. The CDR3 spans 14 residues. Trimming took off 2 bases at V and 4 bases at J, with 11 bases between the two ends. CDR1 is KGHSH and CDR2 is LQKENI in the germline V gene. The CDR3 sequence is CASSPRAVVETQYF. The CDR3 bases are TGTGCCAGCTCACCAAGGGCAGTAGTAGAGACCCAGTACTTC.

The chain employs TRBV29-1 and TRBJ2-3; the D gene is possibly TRBD2 (6 bases). Trimming pared 7 bases from V and 1 base from J, leaving 18 bases between. This CDR3 contains 15 residues. Per germline, CDR1 SQVTM and CDR2 ANQGSEA. CDR3 residues: CSADGVSGGTDTQYF. In nucleotides, the CDR3 is TGCAGCGCTGATGGGGTGTCGGGGGGCACAGATACGCAGTATTTT.

V gene TRBV3-1 combines with J gene TRBJ2-5; 10 nucleotides agree with TRBD2. J was trimmed by 4 bases and V by 1 base; bases with no gene match: 9. Germline lookup yields CDR1 LGHDT and CDR2 YNNKEL (reference sequence). This CDR3 has 17 residues. The CDR3: CASSQGRLAGAGETQYF. CDR3 bases: TGTGCCAGCAGCCAAGGGCGCCTAGCGGGGGCTGGAGAGACCCAGTACTTC.

This chain connects TRBV6-5 to TRBJ2-3; the match to TRBD1 covers 7 bases. This CDR3 contains 16 residues. Germline loops: CDR1 MNHEY, CDR2 SVGAGI. V shed 4 bases and J 7 bases; nucleotides not matched to a gene: 14. CDR3 residues: CASSSQGVPAGYTQYF. CDR3 DNA: TGTGCCAGCAGTTCCCAGGGGGTTCCAGCTGGATATACGCAGTATTTT.

This sequence joins TRBV3-1 and TRBJ2-1; TRBD2 agrees at 11 bases. V dropped 3 bases and J dropped 0; count of bases not matched to a gene: 1. The CDR3 loop spans 16 amino acids. Germline V gene sequence: CDR1 LGHDT, CDR2 YNNKEL (reference sequence). The CDR3 loop reads CASSHTSGSSYNEQFF. In DNA, the CDR3 is TGTGCCAGCAGCCACACTAGCGGGAGCTCCTACAATGAGCAGTTCTTC.

The chain carries TRBV2 and TRBJ2-2; D might be TRBD1 (5 bases). CDR3 length equals 11 residues. The V gene lost 8 bases and the J gene lost 6 bases, with 7 bases spanning the gap. The V gene's germline CDR1 is SNHLY and CDR2 FYNNEI. In nucleotides, the CDR3 is TGTGCCAGCTCAGGGTCCGGGGAGCTGTTTTTT. Its protein is CASSGSGELFF. Variable domain in full (rest from reference TRBV2 and TRBJ2-2): EPEVTQTPSHQVTQMGQEVILRCVPISNHLYFYWYRQILGQKVEFLVSFYNNEISEKSEIFDDQFSVERPDGSNFTLKIRSTKLEDSAMYFCASSGSGELFFGEGSRLTVL.

The genes are TRBV12-3 or TRBV12-4 and TRBJ1-1; no firm D call. CDR3 length equals 14 residues. Trimming took 5 bases from V and 1 from J, leaving 11 bases between them. In nucleotides, the CDR3 is TGTGCCAGCAGTCCAACTACAGCGAACACTGAAGCTTTCTTT. Its protein is CASSPTTANTEAFF.

This sequence joins TRBV6-6 and TRBJ1-1, with no clear D. Trimming removed 2 bases from V and 4 bases from J, with 8 bases in between. Germline V gene data show CDR1 as MNHNY and CDR2 as SVGAGI (reference sequence). The CDR3 length is 13 residues. In DNA, the CDR3 is TGTGCCAGCAGTTACATAGCGGGCACTGAAGCTTTCTTT. Translating it yields CASSYIAGTEAFF.

The chain combines TRBV9 with TRBJ1-4; D may be TRBD1 (6 bases). Trimming pared 3 bases from V and 2 bases from J, leaving 11 bases between. Germline V gene sequence: CDR1 SGDLS, CDR2 YYNGEE. This CDR3 has 15 amino acids. The CDR3 DNA reads TGTGCCAGCAGCGCAACAGGGCTGACTAATGAAAAACTGTTTTTT. It specifies CASSATGLTNEKLFF. The complete variable domain, with remaining parts taken from reference TRBV9 and TRBJ1-4, reads DSGVTQTPKHLITATGQRVTLRCSPRSGDLSVYWYQQSLDQGLQFLIQYYNGEERAKGNILERFSAQQFPDLHSELNLSSLELGDSALYFCASSATGLTNEKLFFGSGTQLSVL.